Presented here are 5 T cell receptor beta chains from one specimen sequenced in a study of cytomegalovirus exposure and HLA in healthy donors. TCRdb's table, derived via immunoSEQ multiplex PCR, lists solely in-frame clones and lacks some. The table includes 100,000 to 150,000 clones, approximately 87% detected once. Material: PBMCs. The receptors derive from a woman in her twenties or thirties in good health and CMV-seronegative.

The rearrangement joins TRBV27 to TRBJ2-5; D is unresolved. V was trimmed by 2 bases and J by 0 bases, leaving 10 bases between them. Germline V lookup: CDR1 MNHEY, CDR2 SMNVEV (reference sequence). The CDR3 has 15 residues. The CDR3 region has the DNA TGTGCCAGCAGTTTAAAACAGATGTACCAAGAGACCCAGTACTTC. Its translation is CASSLKQMYQETQYF.

V gene TRBV6-6 combines with J gene TRBJ2-2, with D possibly matching TRBD1 (5 bases). CDR1 is MNHNY, CDR2 SVGAGI, per germline (reference sequence). Trimming pared 7 bases from V and 3 bases from J, leaving 12 bases between. This CDR3 is built from 14 residues. The CDR3: CASTQDIYTGELFF. Written as DNA, the CDR3 is TGTGCCAGCACGCAGGACATTTACACCGGGGAGCTGTTTTTT.

The CDR3 protein is CASRTGYSNQPQHF. CDR3 DNA: TGTGCCAGCAGAACAGGTTATAGCAATCAGCCCCAGCATTTT. The genes are TRBV6-6 and TRBJ1-5, with D perhaps matching TRBD1 (5 bases). The CDR3 runs 14 residues. Germline-derived CDR1 and CDR2 are MNHNY and SVGAGI (reference sequence). Trimming took 6 bases from V and 0 from J, leaving 9 bases between them.

The chain has TRBV10-1 and TRBJ1-2, with TRBD1 as a possible D gene (6 bases). Germline V CDR1 and CDR2: WNHNN, SYGVQD (reference sequence). V dropped 7 bases and J dropped 7 bases, with 19 bases sitting between them. The CDR3 contains 14 residues. CDR3 loop: CASTLPGEQGGYTF. CDR3 DNA: TGCGCCAGCACCCTACCCGGGGAACAGGGTGGCTACACCTTC.

The chain is built from TRBV10-3 and TRBJ2-3; 9 bases agree with TRBD2. The CDR3 runs 16 residues. Germline lookup yields CDR1 ENHRY and CDR2 SYGVKD. V dropped 6 bases and J dropped 1; count of bases not matched to a gene: 8. This CDR3 reads CAISGGLAGRTDTQYF. DNA for the CDR3: TGTGCCATCAGCGGTGGCCTAGCGGGGCGCACAGATACGCAGTATTTT.